This entry lists 10 T cell receptor beta chains sequenced from one sample in a study of cytomegalovirus exposure and HLA in healthy donors. The data were produced by immunoSEQ multiplex PCR, yet TCRdb's version contains in-frame clones alone and is incomplete. The data hold about 65,000 clones, with about 94% observed a single time. Sample: PBMCs. These receptors came from a young man in good health and CMV-seropositive.

This chain links TRBV27 with TRBJ1-1; TRBD1 is a possible D gene (5 bases). Germline-derived CDR1 and CDR2 are MNHEY and SMNVEV (reference sequence). With 0 bases removed from V and 1 base from J, the gap between germline ends came to 6 bases. The CDR3 is made up of 14 amino acids. The CDR3 here is CASSLSGANTEAFF. Written as DNA, the CDR3 is TGTGCCAGCAGTTTATCAGGGGCGAACACTGAAGCTTTCTTT.

The chain couples TRBV5-1 to TRBJ2-3; 7 nucleotides line up with TRBD1. Trimming cost V 4 bases and J 6 bases; bases outside gene matches: 14. The CDR3 totals 16 residues. Germline V gene data show CDR1 as SGHRS and CDR2 as YFSETQ. CDR3 sequence reads: CASSHGQDLPLDTQYF. CDR3 DNA sequence: TGCGCCAGCAGCCACGGACAGGACCTACCGTTGGATACGCAGTATTTT. The whole variable domain, filled in from reference TRBV5-1 and TRBJ2-3, reads KAGVTQTPRYLIKTRGQQVTLSCSPISGHRSVSWYQQTPGQGLQFLFEYFSETQRNKGNFPGRFSGRQFSNSRSEMNVSTLELGDSALYLCASSHGQDLPLDTQYFGPGTRLTVL.

J is TRBJ2-3 and V is TRBV12-5; D is undetermined. Trimming took off 9 bases at V and 0 bases at J, with 10 bases between the two ends. The CDR3 length is 13 residues. In germline, CDR1 is LGHNT, CDR2 FRNRAP. CDR3 protein: CASLPPSTDTQYF. In nucleotides, the CDR3 is TGTGCTAGCCTACCGCCCAGCACAGATACGCAGTATTTT.

This clone is a singleton in its sample. The rearrangement links TRBV6-1 to TRBJ2-5, with no clear D. This CDR3 spans 14 amino acids. Trimming shortened V by 4 bases and J by 5 bases, and 14 bases separated the two germline ends. Germline-derived CDR1 and CDR2 are MNHNS and SASEGT. The CDR3 protein is CASSVAREAETQYF. The CDR3, as DNA: TGTGCCAGCAGTGTCGCCCGCGAAGCGGAGACCCAGTACTTC.

V usage is TRBV7-9 and J usage is TRBJ2-5; D possibly corresponds to TRBD2 (5 bases). Germline V CDR1 and CDR2: SEHNR, FQNEAQ (reference sequence). The CDR3 is made up of 13 amino acids. V was pared by 4 bases and J by 1 base, with 7 bases between. Here the CDR3 reads CASSSSGQETQYF. The CDR3 nucleotides are TGTGCCAGCAGCTCCAGCGGCCAAGAGACCCAGTACTTC. The whole variable domain, remainder taken from reference TRBV7-9 and TRBJ2-5, is DTGVSQNPRHKITKRGQNVTFRCDPISEHNRLYWYRQTLGQGPEFLTYFQNEAQLEKSRLLSDRFSAERPKGSFSTLEIQRTEQGDSAMYLCASSSSGQETQYFGPGTRLLVL.

This chain joins TRBV7-2 and TRBJ2-2; TRBD2 matches 9 bases. The CDR3 sequence is 15 residues long. J was trimmed by 6 bases and V by 1 base; bases with no gene match: 3. Germline V gene data show CDR1 as SGHTA and CDR2 as FQGNSA. CDR3 nucleotides: TGTGCCAGCAGCTTAGGCGGGGGGGCCTCCGGGGAGCTGTTTTTT. It translates to CASSLGGGASGELFF.

In DNA, the CDR3 is TGTGCCAGCACCCCTCGGGACAGGGTAGCCCTCCACTTT. The encoded protein is CASTPRDRVALHF. The chain couples TRBV6-5 to TRBJ1-6; TRBD1 agrees at 9 bases. Germline V gene sequence: CDR1 MNHEY, CDR2 SVGAGI. CDR3 length equals 13 residues. J was trimmed by 14 bases and V by 7 bases; bases with no gene match: 9.

In this sample, this clone turned up once. This chain links TRBV2 with TRBJ1-2; TRBD1 matches at 7 bases. The germline V gene has CDR1 SNHLY and CDR2 FYNNEI. CDR3 length: 17 amino acids. With 4 bases clipped from V and 1 base from J, the junction kept 12 bases outside the gene matches. The CDR3 coding sequence is TGTGCCAGCAGTGGATCGGGACAGCTTAGTGTTAACTATGGCTACACCTTC. Translating it yields CASSGSGQLSVNYGYTF. Complete variable domain (other parts from reference TRBV2 and TRBJ1-2): EPEVTQTPSHQVTQMGQEVILRCVPISNHLYFYWYRQILGQKVEFLVSFYNNEISEKSEIFDDQFSVERPDGSNFTLKIRSTKLEDSAMYFCASSGSGQLSVNYGYTFGSGTRLTVV.

This chain links TRBV5-5 with TRBJ2-1, with 7 bases that match TRBD2. Trimming cost V 5 bases and J 5 bases; bases outside gene matches: 13. Per the germline V gene, CDR1 is SGHKS and CDR2 is YYEKEE (reference sequence). The CDR3 length is 16 residues. The DNA of the CDR3 is TGTGCCAGCAGACCTTCGCTAGCGGAACTTAACAATGAGCAGTTCTTC. This encodes CASRPSLAELNNEQFF. The full variable domain, its missing parts supplied by reference TRBV5-5 and TRBJ2-1, is DAGVTQSPTHLIKTRGQQVTLRCSPISGHKSVSWYQQVLGQGPQFIFQYYEKEERGRGNFPDRFSARQFPNYSSELNVNALLLGDSALYLCASRPSLAELNNEQFFGPGTRLTVL.

This chain joins TRBV7-9 and TRBJ1-4; 11 bases are shared with TRBD1. Germline V gene lookup returns CDR1 SEHNR and CDR2 FQNEAQ (reference sequence). The CDR3 extends over 16 amino acids. V trimming: 5 bases; J trimming: 10 bases; junction bases outside the gene matches: 12. The CDR3 here is CASSPNTGTGGTKLFF. The DNA for the CDR3 is TGTGCCAGCAGCCCGAATACCGGGACAGGGGGTACAAAACTGTTTTTT.